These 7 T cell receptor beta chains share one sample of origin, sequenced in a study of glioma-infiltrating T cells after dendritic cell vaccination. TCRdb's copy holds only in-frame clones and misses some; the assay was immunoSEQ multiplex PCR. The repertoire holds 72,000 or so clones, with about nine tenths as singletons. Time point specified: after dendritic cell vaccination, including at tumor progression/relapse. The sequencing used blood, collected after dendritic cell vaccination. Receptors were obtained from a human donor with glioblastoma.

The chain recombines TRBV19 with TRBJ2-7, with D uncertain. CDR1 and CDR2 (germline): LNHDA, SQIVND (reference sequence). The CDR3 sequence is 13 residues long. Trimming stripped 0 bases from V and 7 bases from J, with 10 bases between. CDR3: CASSIDGQLEQYF. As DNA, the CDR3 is TGTGCCAGTAGTATAGATGGGCAGCTAGAGCAGTACTTC.

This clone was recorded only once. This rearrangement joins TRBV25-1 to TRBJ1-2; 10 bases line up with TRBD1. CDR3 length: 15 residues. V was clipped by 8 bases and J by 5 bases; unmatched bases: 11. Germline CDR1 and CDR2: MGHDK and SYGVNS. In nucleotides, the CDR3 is TGTGCCAGCCACCAAGGGACAGGGGTCAGTTATGGCTACACCTTC. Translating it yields CASHQGTGVSYGYTF.

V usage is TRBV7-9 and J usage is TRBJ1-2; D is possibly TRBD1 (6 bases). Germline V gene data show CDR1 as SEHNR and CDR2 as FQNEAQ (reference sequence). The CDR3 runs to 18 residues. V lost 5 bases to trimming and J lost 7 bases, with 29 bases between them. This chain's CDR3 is CASSDSWAGVPRGGGYTF. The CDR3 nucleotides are TGTGCCAGCAGCGATAGCTGGGCAGGGGTCCCTCGGGGTGGTGGCTACACCTTC. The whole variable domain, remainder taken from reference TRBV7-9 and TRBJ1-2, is DTGVSQNPRHKITKRGQNVTFRCDPISEHNRLYWYRQTLGQGPEFLTYFQNEAQLEKSRLLSDRFSAERPKGSFSTLEIQRTEQGDSAMYLCASSDSWAGVPRGGGYTFGSGTRLTVV.

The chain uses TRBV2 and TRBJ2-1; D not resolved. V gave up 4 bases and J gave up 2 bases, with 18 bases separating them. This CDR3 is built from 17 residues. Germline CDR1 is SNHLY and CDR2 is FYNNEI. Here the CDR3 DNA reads TGTGCCAGCAGTGTGGAGAGTAGCCGAGCGCCCTACAATGAGCAGTTCTTC. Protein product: CASSVESSRAPYNEQFF.

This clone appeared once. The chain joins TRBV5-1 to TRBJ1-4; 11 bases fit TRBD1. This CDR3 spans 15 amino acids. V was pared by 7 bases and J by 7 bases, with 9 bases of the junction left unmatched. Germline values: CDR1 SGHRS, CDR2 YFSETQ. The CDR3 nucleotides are TGCGCCAGCCGAGAGATGGGACAGGGGGGTGAAAAACTGTTTTTT. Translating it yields CASREMGQGGEKLFF. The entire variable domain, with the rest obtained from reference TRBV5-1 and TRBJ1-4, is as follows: KAGVTQTPRYLIKTRGQQVTLSCSPISGHRSVSWYQQTPGQGLQFLFEYFSETQRNKGNFPGRFSGRQFSNSRSEMNVSTLELGDSALYLCASREMGQGGEKLFFGSGTQLSVL.

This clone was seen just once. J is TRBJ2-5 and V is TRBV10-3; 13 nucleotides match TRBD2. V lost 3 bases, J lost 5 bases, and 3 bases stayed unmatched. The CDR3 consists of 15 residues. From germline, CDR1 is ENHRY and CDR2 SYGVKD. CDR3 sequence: CAISEGLAGEETQYF. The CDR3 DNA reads TGTGCCATCAGTGAAGGACTAGCGGGAGAGGAGACCCAGTACTTC.

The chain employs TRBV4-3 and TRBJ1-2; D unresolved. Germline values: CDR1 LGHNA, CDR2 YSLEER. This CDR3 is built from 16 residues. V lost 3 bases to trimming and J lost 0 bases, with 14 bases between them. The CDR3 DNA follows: TGCGCCAGCAGCCAGACTCCCGGGAACTCTAACTATGGCTACACCTTC. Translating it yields CASSQTPGNSNYGYTF.